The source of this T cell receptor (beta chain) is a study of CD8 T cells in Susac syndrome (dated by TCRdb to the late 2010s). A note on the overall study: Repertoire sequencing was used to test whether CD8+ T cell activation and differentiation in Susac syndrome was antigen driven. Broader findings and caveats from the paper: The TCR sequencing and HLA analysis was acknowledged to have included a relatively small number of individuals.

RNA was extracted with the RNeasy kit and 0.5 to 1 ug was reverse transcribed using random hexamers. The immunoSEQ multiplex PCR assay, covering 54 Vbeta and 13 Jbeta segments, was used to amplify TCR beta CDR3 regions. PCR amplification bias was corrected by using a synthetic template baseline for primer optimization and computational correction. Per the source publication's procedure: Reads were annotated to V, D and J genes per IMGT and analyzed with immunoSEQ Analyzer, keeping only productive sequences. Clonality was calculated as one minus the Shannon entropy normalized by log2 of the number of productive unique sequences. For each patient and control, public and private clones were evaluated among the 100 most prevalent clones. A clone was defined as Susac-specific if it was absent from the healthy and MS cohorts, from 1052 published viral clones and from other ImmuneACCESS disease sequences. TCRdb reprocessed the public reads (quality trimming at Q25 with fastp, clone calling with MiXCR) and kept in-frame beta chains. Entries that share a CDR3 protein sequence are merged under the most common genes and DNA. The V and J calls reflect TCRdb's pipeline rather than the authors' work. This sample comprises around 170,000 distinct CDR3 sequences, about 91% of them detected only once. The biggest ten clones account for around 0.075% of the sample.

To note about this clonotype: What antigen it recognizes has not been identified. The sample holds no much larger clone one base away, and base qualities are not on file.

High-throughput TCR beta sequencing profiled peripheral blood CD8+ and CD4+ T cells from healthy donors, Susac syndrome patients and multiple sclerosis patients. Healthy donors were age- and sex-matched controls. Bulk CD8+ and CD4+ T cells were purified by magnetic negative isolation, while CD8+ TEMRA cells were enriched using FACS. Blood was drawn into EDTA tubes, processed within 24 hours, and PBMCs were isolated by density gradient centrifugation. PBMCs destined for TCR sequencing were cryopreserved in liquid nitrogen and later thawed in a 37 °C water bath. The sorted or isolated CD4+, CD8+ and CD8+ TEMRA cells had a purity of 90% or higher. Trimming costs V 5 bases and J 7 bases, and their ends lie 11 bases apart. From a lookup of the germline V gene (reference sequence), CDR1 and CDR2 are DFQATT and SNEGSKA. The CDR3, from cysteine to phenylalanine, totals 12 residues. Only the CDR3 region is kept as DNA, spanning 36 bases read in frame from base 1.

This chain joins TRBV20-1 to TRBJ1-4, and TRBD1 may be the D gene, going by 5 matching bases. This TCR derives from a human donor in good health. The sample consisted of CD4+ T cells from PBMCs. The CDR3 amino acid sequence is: CSAGASGEKLFF. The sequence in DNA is TGCAGTGCTGGGGCCTCCGGTGAAAAACTGTTTTTT.